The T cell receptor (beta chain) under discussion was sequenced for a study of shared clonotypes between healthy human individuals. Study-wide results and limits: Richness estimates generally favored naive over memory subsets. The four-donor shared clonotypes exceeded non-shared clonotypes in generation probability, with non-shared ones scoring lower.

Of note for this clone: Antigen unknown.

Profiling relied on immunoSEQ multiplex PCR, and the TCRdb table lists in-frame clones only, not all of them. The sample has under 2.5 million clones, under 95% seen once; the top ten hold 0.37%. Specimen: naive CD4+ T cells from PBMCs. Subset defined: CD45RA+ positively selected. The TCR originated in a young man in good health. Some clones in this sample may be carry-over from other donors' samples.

This chain's CDR3 is CASSVEGVHYGYTF. In DNA, the CDR3 is TGTGCCAGCAGCGTAGAAGGGGTTCACTATGGCTACACCTTC. The rearrangement joins TRBV9 to TRBJ1-2, with a possible D match to TRBD1 (5 bases). The CDR3 extends over 14 amino acids. The germline CDR1 and CDR2 sequences are SGDLS and YYNGEE. Trimming took off 0 bases at V and 3 bases at J, with 9 bases between the two ends. The complete variable domain, with remaining parts taken from reference TRBV9 and TRBJ1-2, reads DSGVTQTPKHLITATGQRVTLRCSPRSGDLSVYWYQQSLDQGLQFLIQYYNGEERAKGNILERFSAQQFPDLHSELNLSSLELGDSALYFCASSVEGVHYGYTFGSGTRLTVV.